What follows describes a single T cell receptor (beta chain). These data come from a study of blood T cell repertoires in COVID-19. Seattle patients were enrolled while actively infected and followed longitudinally. TCRdb's table, derived via immunoSEQ multiplex PCR, lists solely in-frame clones and lacks some. Of just under 350,000 clones detected, about 90% appear once; the ten largest clones hold roughly 6.3%. Germline V CDR1 and CDR2: SGHTS, YDEGEE. This CDR3 is built from 15 residues. The V gene lost 6 bases and the J gene lost 2 bases, with 15 bases spanning the gap. Sequencing used peripheral blood. This sequence joins TRBV5-8 and TRBJ1-5; possibly TRBD1 for D (5 bases). The TCR was taken from a woman aged 45 to 65 with COVID-19, enrolled during active disease. The CDR3 sequence: CASNVPGLGNQPQHF. The CDR3, as DNA: TGTGCCAGCAACGTACCAGGGTTAGGCAATCAGCCCCAGCATTTT.